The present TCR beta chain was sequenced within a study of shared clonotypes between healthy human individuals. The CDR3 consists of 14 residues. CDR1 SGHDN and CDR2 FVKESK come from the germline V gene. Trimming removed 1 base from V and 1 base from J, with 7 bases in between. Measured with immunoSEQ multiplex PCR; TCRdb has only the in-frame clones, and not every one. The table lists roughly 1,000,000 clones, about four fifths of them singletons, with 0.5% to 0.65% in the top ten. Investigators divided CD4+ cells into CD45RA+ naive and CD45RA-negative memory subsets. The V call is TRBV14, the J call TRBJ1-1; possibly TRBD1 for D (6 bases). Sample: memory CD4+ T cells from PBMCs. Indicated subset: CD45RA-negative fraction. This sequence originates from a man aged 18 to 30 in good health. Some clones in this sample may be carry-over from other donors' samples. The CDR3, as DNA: TGTGCCAGCAGCCAAGTGACAGGGAACACTGAAGCTTTCTTT. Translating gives CASSQVTGNTEAFF.